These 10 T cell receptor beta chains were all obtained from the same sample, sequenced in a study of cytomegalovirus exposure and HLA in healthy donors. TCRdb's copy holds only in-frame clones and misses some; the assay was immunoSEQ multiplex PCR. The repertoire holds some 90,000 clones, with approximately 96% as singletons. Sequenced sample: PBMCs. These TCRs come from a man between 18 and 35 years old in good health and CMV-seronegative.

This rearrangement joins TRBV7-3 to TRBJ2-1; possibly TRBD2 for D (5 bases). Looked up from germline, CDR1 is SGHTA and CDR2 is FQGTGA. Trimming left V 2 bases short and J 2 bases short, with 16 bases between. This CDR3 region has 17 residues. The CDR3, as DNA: TGTGCCAGCAGCTTACCGGAGCGGAGAACCCCCTACAATGAGCAGTTCTTC. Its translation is CASSLPERRTPYNEQFF. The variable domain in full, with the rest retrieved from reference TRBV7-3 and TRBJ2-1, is GAGVSQTPSNKVTEKGKYVELRCDPISGHTALYWYRQSLGQGPEFLIYFQGTGAADDSGLPNDRFFAVRPEGSVSTLKIQRTERGDSAVYLCASSLPERRTPYNEQFFGPGTRLTVL.

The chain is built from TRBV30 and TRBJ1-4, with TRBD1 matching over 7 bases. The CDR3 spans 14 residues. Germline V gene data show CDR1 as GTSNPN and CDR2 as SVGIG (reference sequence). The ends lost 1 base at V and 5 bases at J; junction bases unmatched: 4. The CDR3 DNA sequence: TGTGCCTGGAGTGGGGACAGTAAAAATGAAAAACTGTTTTTT. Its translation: CAWSGDSKNEKLFF.

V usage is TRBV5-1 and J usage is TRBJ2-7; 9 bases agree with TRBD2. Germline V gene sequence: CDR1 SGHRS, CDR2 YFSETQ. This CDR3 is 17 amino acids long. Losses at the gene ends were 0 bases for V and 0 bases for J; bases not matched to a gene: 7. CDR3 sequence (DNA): TGCGCCAGCAGCTTGGCCTCGGCGGGAGGGTTCTCCTACGAGCAGTACTTC. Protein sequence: CASSLASAGGFSYEQYF.

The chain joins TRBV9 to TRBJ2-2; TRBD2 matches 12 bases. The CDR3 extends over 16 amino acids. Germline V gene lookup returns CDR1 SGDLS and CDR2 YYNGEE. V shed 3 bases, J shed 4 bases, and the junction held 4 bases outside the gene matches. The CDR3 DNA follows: TGTGCCAGCAGCGGACTAGCGGGAGTCGTCACCGGGGAGCTGTTTTTT. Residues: CASSGLAGVVTGELFF.

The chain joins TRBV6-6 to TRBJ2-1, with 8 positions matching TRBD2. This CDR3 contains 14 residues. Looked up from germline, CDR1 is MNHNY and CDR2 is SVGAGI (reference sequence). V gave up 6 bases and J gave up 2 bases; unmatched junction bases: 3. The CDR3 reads CASSAGGTYNEQFF. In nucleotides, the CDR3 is TGTGCCAGCAGCGCGGGAGGAACCTACAATGAGCAGTTCTTC.

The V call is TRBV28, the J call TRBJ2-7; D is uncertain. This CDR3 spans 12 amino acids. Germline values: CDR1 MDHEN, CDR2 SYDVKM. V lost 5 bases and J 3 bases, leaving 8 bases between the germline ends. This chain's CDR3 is CASSTDFYEQYF. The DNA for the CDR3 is TGTGCCAGCAGTACAGATTTCTACGAGCAGTACTTC.

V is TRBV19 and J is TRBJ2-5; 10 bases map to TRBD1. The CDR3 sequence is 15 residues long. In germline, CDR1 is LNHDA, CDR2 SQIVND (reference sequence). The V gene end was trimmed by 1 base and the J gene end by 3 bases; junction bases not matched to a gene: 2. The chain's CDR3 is CASSIGGTGEETQYF. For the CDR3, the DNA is TGTGCCAGTAGTATAGGTGGGACAGGGGAAGAGACCCAGTACTTC.

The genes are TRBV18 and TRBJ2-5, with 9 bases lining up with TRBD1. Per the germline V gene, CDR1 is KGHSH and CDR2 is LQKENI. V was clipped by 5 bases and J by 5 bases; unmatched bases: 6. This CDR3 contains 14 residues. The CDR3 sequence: CASSDDRGKETQYF. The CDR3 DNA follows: TGTGCCAGCTCAGACGACAGGGGGAAGGAGACCCAGTACTTC.

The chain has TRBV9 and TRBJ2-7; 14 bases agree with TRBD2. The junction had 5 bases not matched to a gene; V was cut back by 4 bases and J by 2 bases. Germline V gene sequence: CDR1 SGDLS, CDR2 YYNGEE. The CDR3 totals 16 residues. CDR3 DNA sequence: TGTGCCAGCAGCAGAGGACTAGCGGGAGGCGCCTACGAGCAGTACTTC. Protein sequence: CASSRGLAGGAYEQYF.

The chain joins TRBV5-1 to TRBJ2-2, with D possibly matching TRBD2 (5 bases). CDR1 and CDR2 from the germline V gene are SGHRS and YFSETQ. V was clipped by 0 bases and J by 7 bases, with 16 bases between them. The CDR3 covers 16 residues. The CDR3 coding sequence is TGCGCCAGCAGCTTGGCCCCGGGAATAGGCGGCGGGGAGCTGTTTTTT. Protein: CASSLAPGIGGGELFF.